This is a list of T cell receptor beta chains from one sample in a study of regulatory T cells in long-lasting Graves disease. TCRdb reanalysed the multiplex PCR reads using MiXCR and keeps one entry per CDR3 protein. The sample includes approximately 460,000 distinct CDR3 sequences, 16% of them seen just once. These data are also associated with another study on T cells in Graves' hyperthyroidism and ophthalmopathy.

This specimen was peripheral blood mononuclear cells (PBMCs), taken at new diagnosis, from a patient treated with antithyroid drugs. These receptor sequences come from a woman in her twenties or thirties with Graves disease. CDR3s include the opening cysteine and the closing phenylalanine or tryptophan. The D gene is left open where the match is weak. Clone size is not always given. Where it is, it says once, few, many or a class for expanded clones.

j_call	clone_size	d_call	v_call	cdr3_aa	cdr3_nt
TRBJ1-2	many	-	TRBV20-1	CSAGTGYGYTF	TGCAGTGCCGGGACGGGATATGGCTACACCTTC
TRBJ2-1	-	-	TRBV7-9	CANSLARGEQFF	TGTGCCAACAGCTTAGCGCGTGGGGAGCAGTTCTTC
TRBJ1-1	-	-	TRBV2	CASRSRGLHNTEAFF	TGTGCCAGCAGGTCAAGGGGACTTCATAACACTGAAGCTTTCTTT
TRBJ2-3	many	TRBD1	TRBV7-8	CASSQDRVGTDTQYF	TGTGCCAGCAGCCAGGACAGGGTGGGAACAGATACGCAGTATTTT
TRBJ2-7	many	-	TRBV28	CASRLGSSAPGDEQYF	TGTGCCAGCAGGCTGGGATCTAGCGCCCCAGGTGACGAGCAGTACTTC
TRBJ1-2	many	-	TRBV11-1	CASSLDAGRGYTF	TGTGCCAGCAGCTTAGACGCTGGAAGGGGCTACACCTTC
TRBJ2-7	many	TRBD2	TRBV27	CASSSKWSGSLHEQYF	TGTGCCAGCAGTTCTAAATGGAGCGGGAGTCTGCACGAGCAGTACTTC
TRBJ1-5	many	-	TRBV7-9	CASSFSGRNQPQHF	TGTGCCAGCAGCTTCAGTGGCCGCAATCAGCCCCAGCATTTT
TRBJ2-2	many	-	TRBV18	CASSPTYREKNTGELFF	TGTGCCAGCTCACCGACCTACCGGGAGAAAAACACCGGGGAGCTGTTTTTT
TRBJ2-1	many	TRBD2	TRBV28	CASIGQTGLAGYNEQFF	TGTGCCAGCATTGGGCAGACGGGACTAGCGGGGTACAATGAGCAGTTCTTC
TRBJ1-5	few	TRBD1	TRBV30	CACGTGPSQPQHF	TGTGCCTGCGGGACAGGGCCGAGTCAGCCCCAGCATTTT
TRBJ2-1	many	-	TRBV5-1	CASSLGLRNEQFF	TGCGCCAGCAGCTTGGGACTTCGAAATGAGCAGTTCTTC
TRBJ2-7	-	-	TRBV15	CATSRDRDSYEQYF	TGTGCCACCAGCAGAGACAGGGATAGCTACGAGCAGTACTTC
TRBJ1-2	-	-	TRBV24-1	CATSDVTDNGYTF	TGTGCCACCAGTGATGTGACAGATAATGGCTACACCTTC
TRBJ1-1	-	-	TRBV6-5	CASSSQGMGTEAFF	TGTGCCAGCAGTTCACAGGGTATGGGCACTGAAGCTTTCTTT
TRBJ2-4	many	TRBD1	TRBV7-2	CASSFSGGLNIQYF	TGTGCCAGCAGCTTTTCAGGGGGCCTGAACATTCAGTACTTC
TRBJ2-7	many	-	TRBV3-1	CASSLIPDRREQYF	TGTGCCAGCAGCCTTATCCCTGACAGACGCGAGCAGTACTTC
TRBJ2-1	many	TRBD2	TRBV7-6	CASSQIRTSGANEQFF	TGTGCCAGCAGCCAGATTAGGACTAGCGGAGCCAATGAGCAGTTCTTC
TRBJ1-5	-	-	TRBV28	CASSDANRPQHF	TGTGCCAGCAGTGACGCGAACCGGCCCCAGCATTTT
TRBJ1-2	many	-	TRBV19	CASRTTTFQLLGLAF	TGTGCCAGTAGGACCACCACCTTCCAGCTTCTTGGACTAGCCTTC
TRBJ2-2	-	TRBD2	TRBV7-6	CASSLRAGRTSDLKKNTGELFF	TGTGCCAGCAGCTTACGGGCAGGACGGACTAGCGACTTAAAGAAGAACACCGGGGAGCTGTTTTTT
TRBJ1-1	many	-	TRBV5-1	CASSLEGQDTEAFF	TGTGCCAGCAGCTTGGAGGGTCAGGACACTGAAGCTTTCTTT
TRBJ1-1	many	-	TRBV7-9	CASSLVGARGKNTEAFF	TGTGCCAGCAGCTTAGTCGGGGCCCGAGGGAAGAACACTGAAGCTTTCTTT
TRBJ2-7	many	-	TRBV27	CASSLSPRTSYEQYF	TGTGCCAGCAGTTTATCGCCGCGGACCTCCTACGAGCAGTACTTC
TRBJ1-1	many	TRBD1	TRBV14	CASSQSSGQTEAFF	TGTGCCAGCAGCCAAAGTTCGGGACAGACTGAAGCTTTCTTT
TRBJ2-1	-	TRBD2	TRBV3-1	CASSQVGGLAGDEQFF	TGTGCCAGCAGCCAAGTCGGGGGACTAGCGGGAGATGAGCAGTTCTTC
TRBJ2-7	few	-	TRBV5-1	CASSPGLGLTYEQYF	TGCGCCAGCAGCCCGGGACTCGGCTTAACGTACGAGCAGTACTTC
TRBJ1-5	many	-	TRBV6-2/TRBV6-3	CASSYSTPTRQPQHF	TGTGCCAGCAGTTACTCCACCCCAACACGGCAGCCCCAGCATTTT
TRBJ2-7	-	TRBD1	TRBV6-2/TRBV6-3	CASSYSWDRAYEQYF	TGTGCCAGCAGTTACTCGTGGGACAGGGCCTACGAGCAGTACTTC
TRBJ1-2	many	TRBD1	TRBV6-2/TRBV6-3	CASSDYRGFNYGYTF	TGTGCCAGCAGTGACTACAGGGGTTTCAACTATGGCTACACCTTC
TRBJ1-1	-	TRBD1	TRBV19	CASRHRGRVNTEAFF	TGTGCCAGTAGACACAGGGGGCGCGTGAACACTGAAGCTTTCTTT
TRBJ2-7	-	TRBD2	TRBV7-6	CASSLSLASGRFGEQYF	TGTGCCAGCAGCTTAAGTCTCGCTAGCGGGAGGTTTGGCGAGCAGTACTTC
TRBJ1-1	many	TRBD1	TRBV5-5	CASSFFRDSEGTEAFF	TGTGCCAGCAGCTTTTTTCGGGACAGTGAGGGGACTGAAGCTTTCTTT
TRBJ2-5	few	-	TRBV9	CASSGNPGRQETQYF	TGTGCCAGCAGCGGGAACCCCGGACGCCAAGAGACCCAGTACTTC
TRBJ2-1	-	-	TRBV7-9	CASPGSYNEQFF	TGTGCCTCCCCGGGCTCCTACAATGAGCAGTTCTTC
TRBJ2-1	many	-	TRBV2	CASSEEGTVQFF	TGTGCCAGCAGTGAGGAGGGAACTGTGCAGTTCTTC
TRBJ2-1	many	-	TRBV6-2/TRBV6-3	CASMGAANEQFF	TGTGCCAGCATGGGGGCCGCGAATGAGCAGTTCTTC
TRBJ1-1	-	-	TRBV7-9	CASSLFTGNTEAFF	TGTGCCAGCAGCTTATTTACAGGGAACACTGAAGCTTTCTTT
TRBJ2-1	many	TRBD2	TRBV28	CASSTSTSGRHNEQFF	TGTGCCAGCAGTACCTCGACTAGCGGGAGGCACAATGAGCAGTTCTTC
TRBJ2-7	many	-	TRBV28	CASTLGAGLNEQYF	TGTGCCAGCACCCTAGGGGCAGGCCTCAACGAGCAGTACTTC
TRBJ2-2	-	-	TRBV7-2	CASSPSPGELFF	TGTGCCAGCAGCCCAAGCCCCGGGGAGCTGTTTTTT
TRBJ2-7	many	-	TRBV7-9	CASSPLRILGSSYEQYF	TGTGCCAGCAGCCCACTCCGTATACTGGGTAGCTCCTACGAGCAGTACTTC
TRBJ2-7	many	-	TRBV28	CASSEFRDTTYEQYF	TGTGCCAGCAGTGAATTTCGGGACACCACCTACGAGCAGTACTTC
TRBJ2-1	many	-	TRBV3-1	CASSQKGNEQFF	TGTGCCAGCAGCCAAAAGGGCAATGAGCAGTTCTTC
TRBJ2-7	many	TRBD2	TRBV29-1	CSVEDFAGGPYEQYF	TGCAGCGTTGAAGATTTTGCGGGAGGGCCATACGAGCAGTACTTC
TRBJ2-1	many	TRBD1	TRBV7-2	CASSPPDRVSNEQFF	TGTGCCAGCAGCCCACCAGACAGGGTGAGCAATGAGCAGTTCTTC
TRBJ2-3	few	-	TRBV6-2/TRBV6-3	CASSYLEGASTDTQYF	TGTGCCAGCAGTTACTTAGAGGGAGCTAGCACAGATACGCAGTATTTT
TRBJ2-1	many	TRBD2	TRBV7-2	CASSFLAGGLNEQFF	TGTGCCAGCAGCTTTCTAGCGGGAGGCTTGAATGAGCAGTTCTTC
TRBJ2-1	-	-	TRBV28	CASSLLGKDEQFF	TGTGCCAGCAGTTTATTAGGGAAGGATGAGCAGTTCTTC
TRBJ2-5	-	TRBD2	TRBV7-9	CASTRGGYETQYF	TGTGCCAGCACCCGCGGGGGTTATGAGACCCAGTACTTC
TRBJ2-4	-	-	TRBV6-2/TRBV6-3	CASSHGDIQYF	TGTGCCAGCAGCCACGGGGACATTCAGTACTTC
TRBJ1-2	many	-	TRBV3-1	CASRQNDLRGGYTF	TGTGCCAGCAGACAAAATGACCTCCGAGGCGGCTACACCTTC
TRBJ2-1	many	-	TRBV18	CASSPPGGVSEQFF	TGTGCCAGCTCACCTCCGGGTGGGGTTTCAGAGCAGTTCTTC
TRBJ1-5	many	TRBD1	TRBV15	CATSRVRTGIEPQHF	TGTGCCACCAGCAGAGTAAGGACAGGGATAGAGCCCCAGCATTTT
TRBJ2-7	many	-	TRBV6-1	CASSEPERYEQYF	TGTGCCAGCAGTGAACCAGAGAGGTACGAGCAGTACTTC